Shown below are 22 T cell receptor beta chains from a single sample sequenced in a study of shared clonotypes between healthy human individuals. Sequenced by immunoSEQ multiplex PCR; TCRdb stores in-frame clones only, minus some. The sample has around 2.5 million clones, roughly 93% seen once; the top ten hold 0.36%. Sequencing was done on a sample of naive CD4+ T cells from PBMCs. As for subset: CD45RA+ positively selected. The receptors derive from a man aged 18 to 30 in good health. Some clones in this sample may be carry-over from other donors' samples.

About this clone itself: This may be a read error, as it is one base from a much larger clone. This same CDR3 is encoded by further DNA sequences in the sample. V gene TRBV11-2 combines with J gene TRBJ2-1; D is uncertain. The CDR3 is 13 amino acids. V was cut by 6 bases and J by 0 bases, with 6 bases left in between. CDR1 SGHAT and CDR2 FQNNGV come from the germline V gene. CDR3 region: CASSSSSYNEQFF. The CDR3 bases are TGTGCCAGCAGTTCGAGCTCCTACAATGAGCAGTTCTTC. The entire variable domain, with the rest obtained from reference TRBV11-2 and TRBJ2-1, is as follows: EAGVAQSPRYKIIEKRQSVAFWCNPISGHATLYWYQQILGQGPKLLIQFQNNGVVDDSQLPKDRFSAERLKGVDSTLKIQPAKLEDSAVYLCASSSSSYNEQFFGPGTRLTVL.

Regarding this clone: The same CDR3 is also encoded by other DNA sequences in this sample. The chain joins TRBV5-1 to TRBJ1-1; TRBD1 might be the D (6 bases). Germline V gives CDR1 SGHRS, CDR2 YFSETQ. This CDR3 has 14 amino acids. V lost 2 bases to trimming and J lost 1 base, with 9 bases between them. The CDR3 spells CASSFVGGNTEAFF. The CDR3 DNA sequence: TGCGCCAGCAGCTTTGTAGGGGGGAACACTGAAGCTTTCTTT.

Worth noting for this clone: Just one base apart from a much larger clone, this may be a read error. Other DNA sequences in the same sample also yield this CDR3. As DNA, the CDR3 is TGTGCCAGCAGCTTACAGGGAAACACTGAAGCTTTCTTT. Protein sequence: CASSLQGNTEAFF. V is TRBV7-6 and J is TRBJ1-1; D may be TRBD1 (5 bases). Germline V CDR1 and CDR2: SGHVS, FNYEAQ. The V and J ends lost 2 bases and 2 bases respectively, with 6 bases between them. The CDR3 has 13 amino acids. Using reference TRBV7-6 and TRBJ1-1 for the parts outside the CDR3, the full variable domain is GAGVSQSPRYKVTKRGQDVALRCDPISGHVSLYWYRQALGQGPEFLTYFNYEAQQDKSGLPNDRFSAERPEGSISTLTIQRTEQRDSAMYRCASSLQGNTEAFFGQGTRLTVV.

The V and J genes are TRBV28 and TRBJ2-7; 10 bases map to TRBD1. Trimming removed 1 base from V and 0 bases from J; junction bases left unmatched: 9. In germline, CDR1 is MDHEN, CDR2 SYDVKM. The CDR3 length is 18 residues. The CDR3 nucleotides are TGTGCCAGCAGTTTATCCCGGACCGGGACAGGGGTCTCCTACGAGCAGTACTTC. It specifies CASSLSRTGTGVSYEQYF.

This clone has a single count. The rearrangement uses TRBV5-5 and TRBJ1-2; perhaps TRBD1 as D (5 bases). Germline CDR1 and CDR2: SGHKS and YYEKEE (reference sequence). This CDR3 spans 15 amino acids. Trimming left V 1 base short and J 5 bases short, with 15 bases between. The CDR3 region has the DNA TGTGCCAGCAGCTTGTCTCCCCAGGGCCGGTATGGCTACACCTTC. Amino acid sequence: CASSLSPQGRYGYTF.

On this clone: The same CDR3 arises from other DNA sequences in this sample as well. The chain couples TRBV18 to TRBJ1-4; TRBD1 agrees at 7 bases. J gave up 11 bases and V 3 bases, and 6 bases lay outside the gene matches. From germline, CDR1 is KGHSH and CDR2 LQKENI. This CDR3 contains 13 residues. As DNA, the CDR3 is TGTGCCAGCTCACCCGGGACAGTGGAGAAACTGTTTTTT. Protein: CASSPGTVEKLFF.

The chain couples TRBV27 to TRBJ2-7; no clear D. CDR3 length equals 13 residues. V was clipped by 2 bases and J by 2 bases, with 7 bases between them. Germline CDR1 is MNHEY and CDR2 is SMNVEV (reference sequence). The CDR3 loop is CASSLRRPYEQYF. The CDR3 DNA sequence: TGTGCCAGCAGTTTACGACGGCCCTACGAGCAGTACTTC.

As DNA, the CDR3 is TGTGCCAGCAGCTTGGAGGGGACGTCTACTGAAGCTTTCTTT. Its protein is CASSLEGTSTEAFF. This sequence joins TRBV5-4 and TRBJ1-1; maybe TRBD1 (5 bases). V was shortened by 0 bases and J by 5 bases, with 11 bases between the two germline ends. Germline CDR1 reads SGHNT; CDR2 reads YYREEE (reference sequence). The CDR3 is 14 amino acids.

The chain employs TRBV6-4 and TRBJ2-7, with D perhaps matching TRBD1 (6 bases). Germline V CDR1 and CDR2: MRHNA, SNTAGT. The V gene lost 6 bases and the J gene lost 2 bases, with 26 bases spanning the gap. CDR3 size: 18 residues. The CDR3 sequence: CASRGTRRCPTRAYEQYF. The CDR3 DNA reads TGTGCCAGCAGGGGGACAAGGAGATGCCCTACTAGGGCCTACGAGCAGTACTTC.

This clone was seen a handful of times. The gene calls are TRBV5-1 and TRBJ1-1; D remains ambiguous. Germline values: CDR1 SGHRS, CDR2 YFSETQ. The V and J ends lost 5 bases and 0 bases respectively, with 11 bases between them. This CDR3 region has 14 residues. CDR3 amino acids: CASRGATMNTEAFF. CDR3 coding DNA: TGCGCCAGCAGGGGAGCCACGATGAACACTGAAGCTTTCTTT. The full variable domain, rest sourced from reference TRBV5-1 and TRBJ1-1, is KAGVTQTPRYLIKTRGQQVTLSCSPISGHRSVSWYQQTPGQGLQFLFEYFSETQRNKGNFPGRFSGRQFSNSRSEMNVSTLELGDSALYLCASRGATMNTEAFFGQGTRLTVV.

The chain couples TRBV28 to TRBJ1-2; tentative D call: TRBD1 (6 bases). Germline CDR1 is MDHEN and CDR2 is SYDVKM. Trimming cost V 5 bases and J 2 bases, with 18 bases left between them. This CDR3 has 16 residues. CDR3 bases: TGTGCCAGCAGTCCCGGGGTGGACAGACCCAACTATGGCTACACCTTC. Residues: CASSPGVDRPNYGYTF.

This chain uses TRBV12-5 with TRBJ2-6, with D possibly being TRBD1 (5 bases). There are 18 residues in the CDR3. The V and J ends lost 5 bases and 5 bases respectively, with 22 bases between them. Germline values: CDR1 LGHNT, CDR2 FRNRAP. CDR3 sequence (DNA): TGTGCTAGTGGTGGACGGCGTGCAGGACAAAGTCGGGCCAACGTCCTGACTTTC. It specifies CASGGRRAGQSRANVLTF.

The chain recombines TRBV9 with TRBJ2-1; D remains ambiguous. Trimming shortened V by 7 bases and J by 3 bases, and 14 bases separated the two germline ends. Germline-derived CDR1 and CDR2 are SGDLS and YYNGEE. The length of the CDR3 is 14 residues. CDR3 coding DNA: TGTGCCAGCGGAGCGACCGGTAGCTACAATGAGCAGTTCTTC. Its translation: CASGATGSYNEQFF.

As for this clone: Being one base from a much bigger clone, this may be a read error. Additional DNA sequences in this sample encode the identical CDR3. V gene TRBV9 combines with J gene TRBJ1-1; 7 nucleotides align to TRBD1. This CDR3 region has 13 residues. Germline CDR1 reads SGDLS; CDR2 reads YYNGEE. With 3 bases clipped from V and 1 base from J, the junction kept 0 bases outside the gene matches. The DNA for the CDR3 is TGTGCCAGCAGCGGACAGGGGAACACTGAAGCTTTCTTT. Encoded protein: CASSGQGNTEAFF.

Note on this clone: Other DNA sequences in the same sample also yield this CDR3. The chain joins TRBV6-5 to TRBJ1-1; 7 positions agree with TRBD1. Germline lookup yields CDR1 MNHEY and CDR2 SVGAGI. The CDR3 loop spans 13 amino acids. Trimming at V came to 5 bases and at J to 4 bases, leaving 4 bases not matched to a gene. The CDR3 region has the DNA TGTGCCAGCAGTCTTCCAGGGGGCACTGAAGCTTTCTTT. Its protein product is CASSLPGGTEAFF.

This clone was seen only once. The J gene is TRBJ2-7, the V gene TRBV28, with TRBD1 matching 9 bases. Germline V gene sequence: CDR1 MDHEN, CDR2 SYDVKM. Germline trimming cut 2 bases from V and 4 bases from J; bases unmatched to any gene: 3. CDR3 length equals 14 residues. Written as DNA, the CDR3 is TGTGCCAGCAGTTTAAGGGACAGGGAATACGAGCAGTACTTC. It specifies CASSLRDREYEQYF.

The V and J genes are TRBV7-2 and TRBJ2-4; 8 bases are a match to TRBD2. The CDR3 is 13 residues long. After removal of 5 bases from V and 8 bases from J, the junction contained 5 bases not matched to a gene. Germline V gives CDR1 SGHTA, CDR2 FQGNSA. The CDR3 DNA reads TGTGCCAGCAGCACAAGCGGGAGTGACATTCAGTACTTC. Translation: CASSTSGSDIQYF.

V is TRBV6-6 and J is TRBJ1-3; D gene ambiguous. CDR1 and CDR2 (germline): MNHNY, SVGAGI (reference sequence). The V and J ends lost 2 bases and 3 bases respectively, with 8 bases between them. This CDR3 region has 14 residues. The CDR3 nucleotides are TGTGCCAGCAGTTACCCTCAGCGTGGAAACACCATATATTTT. It codes for CASSYPQRGNTIYF.

CDR3 coding DNA: TGTGCCAGCAGCTCTGGGATGGCGGGACGGAACACAGATACGCAGTATTTT. This codes for CASSSGMAGRNTDTQYF. The V call is TRBV7-7, the J call TRBJ2-3, with D tentatively TRBD2 (6 bases). CDR1 SSHAT and CDR2 FNYEAQ come from the germline V gene (reference sequence). Trimming stripped 4 bases from V and 2 bases from J, with 19 bases between. The CDR3 loop spans 17 amino acids.

The CDR3 DNA follows: TGCAGCGTTGAAGACACTAGCGGGGTTCACTCTGGGGCCAACGTCCTGACTTTC. This encodes CSVEDTSGVHSGANVLTF. The V call is TRBV29-1, the J call TRBJ2-6; 10 bases fit TRBD2. Germline CDR1 and CDR2: SQVTM and ANQGSEA. The CDR3 totals 18 residues. Losses at the gene ends were 0 bases for V and 0 bases for J; bases not matched to a gene: 5.

This sequence joins TRBV7-3 and TRBJ1-6, with a weak D call TRBD1 (5 bases). The germline CDR1 and CDR2 sequences are SGHTA and FQGTGA. The V end lost 4 bases, the J end lost 10 bases, and 17 bases lay between the germline ends. CDR3 length: 15 amino acids. The CDR3 DNA follows: TGTGCCAGCAGCTGGTCGACAGCCTCGGGATCACCCCTCCACTTT. Residues: CASSWSTASGSPLHF.

The chain has TRBV7-9 and TRBJ1-5; tentative D call: TRBD1 (5 bases). This CDR3 spans 13 amino acids. V shed 5 bases and J shed 8 bases, with 13 bases lying between them. The germline gives CDR1 SEHNR, CDR2 FQNEAQ (reference sequence). CDR3 region: CASSLGTSEPQHF. CDR3 in DNA: TGTGCCAGCAGCCTTGGGACGTCCGAGCCCCAGCATTTT.